These T cell receptor beta chains were read from a single sample in a study of blood T cell repertoires in COVID-19. Profiling relied on immunoSEQ multiplex PCR, and the TCRdb table lists in-frame clones only, not all of them. In the table there are just over 300,000 clones, 87% of which are singletons. Input material: peripheral blood. These receptors came from a man aged 18 to 35 with active or convalescent COVID-19. Both conserved end residues are part of each CDR3. Each record gives: V gene, J gene, clone size, D gene, CDR3 DNA, CDR3 protein. The D gene is left open where the match is weak. Not every row has a clone size; where given, it reads once, few, many or a size class.

TRBV28	TRBJ2-7	-	-	TGTGCCAGCAGTGGCAAGGGGCGGGATTTCTACGAGCAGTACTTC	CASSGKGRDFYEQYF
TRBV5-4	TRBJ2-4	-	-	TGTGCCAGCAGCTCCAGCGGTAACAAAAACATTCAGTACTTC	CASSSSGNKNIQYF
TRBV6-5	TRBJ2-3	once	TRBD2	TGTGCCAGCAGCCAACTAGCGGGGTACACAGATACGCAGTATTTT	CASSQLAGYTDTQYF
TRBV11-2	TRBJ2-7	-	-	TGTGCCAGCAGCCTATTTACTAGGGATTACGAGCAGTACTTC	CASSLFTRDYEQYF
TRBV28	TRBJ2-7	-	TRBD2	TGTGCCAGCAGTTTATTAGCGGGAGGGAGAACCTACGAGCAGTACTTC	CASSLLAGGRTYEQYF
TRBV5-6	TRBJ1-4	-	TRBD1	TGTGCCAGCAGCTTGTCAGGGACAGGGAATGAAAAACTGTTTTTT	CASSLSGTGNEKLFF
TRBV4-1	TRBJ2-7	-	TRBD1	TGCGCCAGCAGCCAAGCCGGGACAGGGGTCTACGAGCAGTACTTC	CASSQAGTGVYEQYF
TRBV6-5	TRBJ1-6	once	TRBD1	TGTGCCAGCAGCCCCGGGACAGGGTATTTCTCACCCCTCCACTTT	CASSPGTGYFSPLHF
TRBV11-2	TRBJ2-7	-	-	TGTGCCAGCACCCAAGGGGGTTGGGAGCAGTACTTC	CASTQGGWEQYF
TRBV3-1/TRBV3-2	TRBJ1-1	-	-	TGTGCCAGCAGCCACAACACGAACACTGAAGCTTTCTTT	CASSHNTNTEAFF
TRBV28	TRBJ2-2	-	TRBD1	TGTGCCACACGGACAGGGAACACCGGGGAGCTGTTTTTT	CATRTGNTGELFF
TRBV6-5	TRBJ2-2	-	-	TGTGCCAGCAGTTACCTCCTTAGGAACACCGGGGAGCTGTTTTTT	CASSYLLRNTGELFF
TRBV7-9	TRBJ2-3	-	-	TGTGCCAGCACTCTCATTCCGGGGGATACGCAGTATTTT	CASTLIPGDTQYF
TRBV5-4	TRBJ2-1	-	-	TGTGCCAGCAGCCCAATGACAGGTAGCTCCTACAATGAGCAGTTCTTC	CASSPMTGSSYNEQFF
TRBV9	TRBJ2-3	once	-	TGTGCCAGCAGCGTAGAATCTAGCGTTAGGACAGATACGCAGTATTTT	CASSVESSVRTDTQYF
TRBV10-3	TRBJ1-1	-	-	TGTGCCATCAGTGAGAACTCCCTGAACACTGAAGCTTTCTTT	CAISENSLNTEAFF
TRBV5-6	TRBJ1-6	-	-	TGTGCCAGCAGCTTGGATGTGAGGTCACCCCTCCACTTT	CASSLDVRSPLHF
TRBV11-2	TRBJ1-3	-	-	TGTGCCAGCAGCCGCAGGCTTAGGCAATCTCCCTCTGGAAACACCATATATTTT	CASSRRLRQSPSGNTIYF
TRBV10-2	TRBJ2-7	-	-	TGCGCCAGCAGTGAGTGGAGGTCTCCCTACGAGCAGTACTTC	CASSEWRSPYEQYF
TRBV5-1	TRBJ1-5	-	-	TGCGCCAGCAGCTTGGGGGGAACTAACGGGGAGCCCCAGCATTTT	CASSLGGTNGEPQHF
TRBV2	TRBJ2-4	once	TRBD1	TGTGCCAGCAGTGTTCGACAGGGCTTGCACATTCAGTACTTC	CASSVRQGLHIQYF
TRBV6-5	TRBJ1-5	-	TRBD1	TGTGCCAGCCAGGACAGGCCTTATAGCAATCAGCCCCAGCATTTT	CASQDRPYSNQPQHF
TRBV7-2	TRBJ2-2	-	TRBD2	TGTGCCAGCAGCCCTAGCGGTGGCACCGGGGAGCTGTTTTTT	CASSPSGGTGELFF
TRBV28	TRBJ1-5	-	-	TGTGCCAGCTGCCTGCGGTGCGCGGTCAATAGCAATCAGCCCCAGCATTTT	CASCLRCAVNSNQPQHF
TRBV19	TRBJ2-7	-	-	TGTGCCAGTAGTATAGATTCAGGTTACGAGCAGTACTTC	CASSIDSGYEQYF
TRBV28	TRBJ1-1	-	TRBD1	TGTGCCAGCAGAAAACAGGGGGCCGGGGCTGAAGCTTTCTTT	CASRKQGAGAEAFF
TRBV27	TRBJ2-2	-	-	TGTGCCAGCACTACGGAATGGGGACAACTTAACACCGGGGAGCTGTTTTTT	CASTTEWGQLNTGELFF
TRBV9	TRBJ2-5	-	-	TGTGCCAGCAGCGTAGAGGACTACTCCGCGGAGACCCAGTACTTC	CASSVEDYSAETQYF
TRBV7-9	TRBJ1-5	-	-	TGTGCCAGCAGCCCGTCAGGGGCGACTAATCAGCCCCAGCATTTT	CASSPSGATNQPQHF
TRBV18	TRBJ2-7	-	TRBD2	TGTGCCAGCTCATCGACTAGCGGGAGTCTGTACGAGCAGTACTTC	CASSSTSGSLYEQYF
TRBV9	TRBJ1-2	-	-	TGTGCCAGCAGCGTAGCTCATGGGGCGAAGGGCTATGGCTACACCTTC	CASSVAHGAKGYGYTF
TRBV5-1	TRBJ2-1	-	TRBD2	TGCGCCAGCAGCTTGGGTCCGGGAGGTTACAATGAGCAGTTCTTC	CASSLGPGGYNEQFF
TRBV6-2/TRBV6-3	TRBJ2-1	-	TRBD2	TGTGCCAGCAGCTGGAGCGGGGGGCCCCTATTAGGGGAGCAGTTCTTC	CASSWSGGPLLGEQFF
TRBV4-1	TRBJ1-2	-	-	TGCGCCAGCAGCCAAGATAGAGCCAGGGCGCATGGCTACACCTTC	CASSQDRARAHGYTF
TRBV27	TRBJ1-2	-	-	TGTGCCACCAAGGCAGGTGGAGGTAACTATGGCTACACCTTC	CATKAGGGNYGYTF
TRBV27	TRBJ2-7	-	-	TGTGCCAGCAGGCTCCGGCGGTGGAGTATTCCCTTTTACTACGAGCAGTACTTC	CASRLRRWSIPFYYEQYF
TRBV4-1	TRBJ1-2	-	TRBD1	TGCGCCAGCAGCCAAAGAGGGGGCCGCTCTAACTATGGCTACACCTTC	CASSQRGGRSNYGYTF
TRBV5-6	TRBJ2-3	-	TRBD2	TGTGCCAGCAGCCTCCCGGGACTAGCGGGAGGGCGAGATACGCAGTATTTT	CASSLPGLAGGRDTQYF
TRBV28	TRBJ1-2	-	-	TGTGCCAGCAGTTTAGGAGGGCACTATGGCTACACCTTC	CASSLGGHYGYTF
TRBV4-3	TRBJ2-1	-	-	TGCGCCAGCAGCATTAGCGCAGACTACAATGAGCAGTTCTTC	CASSISADYNEQFF
TRBV2	TRBJ2-7	-	TRBD1	TGTGCCAGCAGGCGGGGGACAGGGTCCCCCGAGCAGTACTTC	CASRRGTGSPEQYF
TRBV7-2	TRBJ1-5	few	-	TGTGCCAGCAGCCCTAACGGGGATCAGCCCCAGCATTTT	CASSPNGDQPQHF
TRBV6-2/TRBV6-3	TRBJ2-7	-	TRBD1	TGTGCCAGCAGTTACTCGTCTAACAGGGGCTACGAGCAGTACTTC	CASSYSSNRGYEQYF
TRBV3-1/TRBV3-2	TRBJ2-2	-	TRBD2	TGTGCCAGCAGCCTAGTAGCGGGAGGGATTTCAACCGGGGAGCTGTTTTTT	CASSLVAGGISTGELFF
TRBV5-1	TRBJ2-1	-	TRBD2	TGCGCCAGCAGCTCGAGCGGGGGAACCTACAATGAGCAGTTCTTC	CASSSSGGTYNEQFF
TRBV5-1	TRBJ1-2	-	TRBD1	TGCGCCAGCAGCTTGGGGGACAGGGTTGAGGGCTACACCTTC	CASSLGDRVEGYTF
TRBV19	TRBJ2-5	-	TRBD1	TGTGCCAGTAGTCTGCCGGACAGGGGGATGACCCAGTACTTC	CASSLPDRGMTQYF
TRBV5-8	TRBJ1-2	-	TRBD1	TGTGCCAGCAGCTTGGTGGATCGGGACAGGGTGAGCTACACCTTC	CASSLVDRDRVSYTF
TRBV7-2	TRBJ1-4	-	-	TGTGCCAGCAGCCGGAGGCTGGGTGGGGGGGGACGAACTAATGAAAAACTGTTTTTT	CASSRRLGGGGRTNEKLFF
TRBV7-9	TRBJ2-4	-	-	TGTGCCAGCAGCTTAACGGTAGCCAAAAACATTCAGTACTTC	CASSLTVAKNIQYF
TRBV19	TRBJ2-7	-	-	TGTGCCAGTAGTCCATCCCAATCGGAGGGGTACGAGCAGTACTTC	CASSPSQSEGYEQYF
TRBV4-1	TRBJ2-7	-	-	TGCGCCAGCAGCCCTCGACTTAGGCAGGGGTCCTACGAGCAGTACTTC	CASSPRLRQGSYEQYF
TRBV5-4	TRBJ2-7	-	TRBD2	TGTGCCAGCAGCTTGTCTCCTACGCTAGCGGGAGGCCTCTACGAGCAGTACTTC	CASSLSPTLAGGLYEQYF
TRBV27	TRBJ2-7	-	-	TGTGCCAGCAGCCCAGGGGTATTAGCCTACGAGCAGTACTTC	CASSPGVLAYEQYF
TRBV18	TRBJ2-2	-	-	TGTGCCAGCTCAAAAGACACATACACCGGGGAGCTGTTTTTT	CASSKDTYTGELFF
TRBV10-3	TRBJ1-4	-	-	TGTGCCATCAGTGAGTCGGGAGGGGAAAAACTGTTTTTT	CAISESGGEKLFF
TRBV5-1	TRBJ1-3	few	-	TGCGCCAGCAGCTTGAGCCCAACAGACTCTGGAAACACCATATATTTT	CASSLSPTDSGNTIYF
TRBV11-2	TRBJ1-2	-	TRBD1	TGTGCCAGCAGCTTAGTTACAGGGGAACCTGGATATGGCTACACCTTC	CASSLVTGEPGYGYTF
TRBV2	TRBJ1-4	few	-	TGTGCCAGCAGCAAACAGGATGAAAAACTGTTTTTT	CASSKQDEKLFF
TRBV9	TRBJ2-3	-	-	TGTGCCAGCAGCCCATTGGGGCCAGGGGATACGCAGTATTTT	CASSPLGPGDTQYF